This TCR beta chain was recorded in a study of T-cell memory formation after mild COVID-19. Study background: TCR clusters were mostly donor specific. Overall study findings and caveats: Clones contracting across day 15 to 85 had a balanced CD4/CD8 profile; later expanding clones leaned CD4+.

MiXCR, applied by TCRdb to the 5' RACE reads, yields one record per CDR3 protein. Here the sample spans about 340,000 distinct CDR3 sequences, 15% to 20% being singletons. Germline V lookup: CDR1 LNHDA, CDR2 SQIVND (reference sequence). This CDR3 region has 15 residues. V shed 8 bases and J shed 0 bases, with 15 bases lying between them. This clonotype was detected ten times or more. No antigen is known for it. Sequencing input: PBMCs or a T cell subset sorted from them (not recorded which). The V and J genes are TRBV19 and TRBJ2-3; D gene unclear. The sequence was collected from a man aged 18 to 29 who had mild COVID-19 (a few samples of this study predate the infection). Cell type and time point are not known. This chain's CDR3 is CASGPLSSSTDTQYF. CDR3 DNA: TGTGCCAGTGGCCCGTTGTCGTCTAGCACAGATACGCAGTATTTT.